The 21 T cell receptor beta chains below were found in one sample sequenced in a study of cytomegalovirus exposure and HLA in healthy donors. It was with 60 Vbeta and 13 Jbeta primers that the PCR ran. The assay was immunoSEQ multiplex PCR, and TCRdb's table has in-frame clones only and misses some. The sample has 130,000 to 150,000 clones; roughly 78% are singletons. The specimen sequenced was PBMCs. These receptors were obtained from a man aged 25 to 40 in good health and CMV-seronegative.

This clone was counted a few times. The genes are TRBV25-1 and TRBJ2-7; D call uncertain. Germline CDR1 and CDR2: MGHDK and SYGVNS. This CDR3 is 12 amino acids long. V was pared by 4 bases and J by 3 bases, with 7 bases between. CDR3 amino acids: CASSVERYEQYF. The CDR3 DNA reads TGTGCCAGCAGTGTAGAGCGCTACGAGCAGTACTTC.

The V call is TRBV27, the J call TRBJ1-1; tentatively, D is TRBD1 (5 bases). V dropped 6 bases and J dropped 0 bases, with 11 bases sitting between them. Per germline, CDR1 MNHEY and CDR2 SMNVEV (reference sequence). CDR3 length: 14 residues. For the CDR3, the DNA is TGTGCCAGCAGATACGGACAACTGAACACTGAAGCTTTCTTT. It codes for CASRYGQLNTEAFF.

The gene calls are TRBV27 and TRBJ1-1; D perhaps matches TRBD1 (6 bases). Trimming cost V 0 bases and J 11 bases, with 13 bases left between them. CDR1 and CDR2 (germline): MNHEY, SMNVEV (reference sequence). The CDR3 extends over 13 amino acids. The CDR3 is CASSLSPGGDAFF. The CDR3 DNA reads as TGTGCCAGCAGTTTATCACCTGGGGGCGACGCTTTCTTT.

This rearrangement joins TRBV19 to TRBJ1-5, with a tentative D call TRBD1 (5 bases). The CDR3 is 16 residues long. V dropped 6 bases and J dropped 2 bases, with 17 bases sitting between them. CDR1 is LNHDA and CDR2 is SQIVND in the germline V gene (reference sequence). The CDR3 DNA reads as TGTGCCAGTAGGGTCAGCAGGCTACAGGGCAATCAGCCCCAGCATTTT. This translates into CASRVSRLQGNQPQHF.

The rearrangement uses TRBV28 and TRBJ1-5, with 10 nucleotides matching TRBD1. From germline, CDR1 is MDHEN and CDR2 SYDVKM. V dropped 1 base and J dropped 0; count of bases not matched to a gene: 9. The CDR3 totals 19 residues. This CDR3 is CASSLLDRGGRYSNQPQHF. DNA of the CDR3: TGTGCCAGCAGTTTATTGGACAGGGGGGGAAGGTATAGCAATCAGCCCCAGCATTTT.

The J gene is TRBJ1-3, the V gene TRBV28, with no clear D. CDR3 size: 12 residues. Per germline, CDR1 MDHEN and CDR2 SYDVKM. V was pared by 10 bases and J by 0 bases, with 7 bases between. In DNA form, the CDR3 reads TGTGCCACCCGGGGCTCTGGAAACACCATATATTTT. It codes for CATRGSGNTIYF.

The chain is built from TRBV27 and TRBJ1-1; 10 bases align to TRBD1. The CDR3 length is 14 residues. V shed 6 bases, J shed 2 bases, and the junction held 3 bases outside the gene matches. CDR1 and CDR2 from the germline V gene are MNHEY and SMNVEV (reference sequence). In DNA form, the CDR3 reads TGTGCCAGCAGGGGACAGGGGACCAACACTGAAGCTTTCTTT. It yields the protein CASRGQGTNTEAFF.

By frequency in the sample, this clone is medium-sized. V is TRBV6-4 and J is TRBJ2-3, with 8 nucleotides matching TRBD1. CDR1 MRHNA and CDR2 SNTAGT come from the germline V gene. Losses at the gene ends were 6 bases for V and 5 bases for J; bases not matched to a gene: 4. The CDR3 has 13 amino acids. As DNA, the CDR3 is TGTGCCAGCAGCGACAGGGGCCAAGATACGCAGTATTTT. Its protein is CASSDRGQDTQYF.

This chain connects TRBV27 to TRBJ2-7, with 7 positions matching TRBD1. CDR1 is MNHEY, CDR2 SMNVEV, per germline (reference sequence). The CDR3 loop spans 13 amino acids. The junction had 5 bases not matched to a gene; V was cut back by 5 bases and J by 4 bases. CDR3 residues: CASSLGTAYEQYF. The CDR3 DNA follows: TGTGCCAGCAGTCTCGGGACAGCGTACGAGCAGTACTTC.

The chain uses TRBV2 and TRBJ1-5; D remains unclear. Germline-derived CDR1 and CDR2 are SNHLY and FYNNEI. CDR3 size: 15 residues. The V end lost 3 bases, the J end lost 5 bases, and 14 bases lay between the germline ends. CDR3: CASSESGFVDQPQHF. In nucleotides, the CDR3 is TGTGCCAGCAGTGAGTCGGGATTTGTTGATCAGCCCCAGCATTTT. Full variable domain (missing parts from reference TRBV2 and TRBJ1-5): EPEVTQTPSHQVTQMGQEVILRCVPISNHLYFYWYRQILGQKVEFLVSFYNNEISEKSEIFDDQFSVERPDGSNFTLKIRSTKLEDSAMYFCASSESGFVDQPQHFGDGTRLSIL.

CDR3 in amino acids: CASSHNPPGSNQPQHF. As DNA, the CDR3 is TGCGCCAGCAGCCATAACCCCCCCGGGAGCAATCAGCCCCAGCATTTT. The genes are TRBV4-1 and TRBJ1-5; D is uncertain. This CDR3 region has 16 residues. Germline assignment: CDR1 MGHRA and CDR2 YSYEKL. V lost 3 bases, J lost 1 base, and 13 bases lay in between.

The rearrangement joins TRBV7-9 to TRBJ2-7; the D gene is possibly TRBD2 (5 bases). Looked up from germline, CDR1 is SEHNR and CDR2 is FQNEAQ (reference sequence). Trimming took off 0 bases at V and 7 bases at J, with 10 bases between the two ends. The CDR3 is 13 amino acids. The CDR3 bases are TGTGCCAGCAGCTTAGCTTCGGGGAGTGAGCAGTACTTC. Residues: CASSLASGSEQYF. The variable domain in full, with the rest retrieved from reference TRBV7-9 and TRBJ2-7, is DTGVSQNPRHKITKRGQNVTFRCDPISEHNRLYWYRQTLGQGPEFLTYFQNEAQLEKSRLLSDRFSAERPKGSFSTLEIQRTEQGDSAMYLCASSLASGSEQYFGPGTRLTVT.

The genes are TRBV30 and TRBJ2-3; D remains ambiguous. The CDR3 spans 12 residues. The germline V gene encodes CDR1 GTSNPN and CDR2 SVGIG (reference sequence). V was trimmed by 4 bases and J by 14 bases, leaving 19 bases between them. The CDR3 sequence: CAWILRAPVLYF. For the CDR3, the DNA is TGTGCCTGGATTCTACGTGCGCCTGTCCTGTATTTT.

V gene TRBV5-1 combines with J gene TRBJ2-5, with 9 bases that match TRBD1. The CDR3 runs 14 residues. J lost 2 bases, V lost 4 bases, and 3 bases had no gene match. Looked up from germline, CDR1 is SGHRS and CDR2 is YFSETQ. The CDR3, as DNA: TGCGCCAGCAGCGGGGACAGGGAGCAAGAGACCCAGTACTTC. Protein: CASSGDREQETQYF.

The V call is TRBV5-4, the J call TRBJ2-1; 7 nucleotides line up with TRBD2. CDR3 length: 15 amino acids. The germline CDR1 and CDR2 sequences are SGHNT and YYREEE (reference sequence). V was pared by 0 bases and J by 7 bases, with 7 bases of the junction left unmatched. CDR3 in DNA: TGTGCCAGCAGCTTGGCGGGAGGCCATCCTAATGAGCAGTTCTTC. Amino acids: CASSLAGGHPNEQFF.

The CDR3 nucleotides are TGCGCCAGCAGCTTCACAGGGGACACTAGGGAGCAGTACTTC. This encodes CASSFTGDTREQYF. This rearrangement joins TRBV5-1 to TRBJ2-7; 7 positions agree with TRBD1. The CDR3 is 14 amino acids. CDR1 and CDR2 from the germline V gene are SGHRS and YFSETQ. With 2 bases clipped from V and 7 bases from J, the junction kept 9 bases outside the gene matches.

In nucleotides, the CDR3 is TGTGCCAGCAATCCCGGGACAGGGTCCTCCTACGAGCAGTACTTC. Its translation: CASNPGTGSSYEQYF. The chain is built from TRBV7-2 and TRBJ2-7, with 9 bases lining up with TRBD1. The CDR3 runs 15 residues. Germline loops: CDR1 SGHTA, CDR2 FQGNSA. The V and J ends lost 7 bases and 0 bases, in that order; junction bases with no gene match: 7.

The CDR3: CASSRDRAGNTEAFF. CDR3 DNA sequence: TGCGCCAGCAGCCGTGACAGGGCCGGGAACACTGAAGCTTTCTTT. The J gene is TRBJ1-1, the V gene TRBV5-1; 7 bases are shared with TRBD1. CDR3 size: 15 residues. The ends lost 4 bases at V and 1 base at J; junction bases unmatched: 7. Germline V gene sequence: CDR1 SGHRS, CDR2 YFSETQ.

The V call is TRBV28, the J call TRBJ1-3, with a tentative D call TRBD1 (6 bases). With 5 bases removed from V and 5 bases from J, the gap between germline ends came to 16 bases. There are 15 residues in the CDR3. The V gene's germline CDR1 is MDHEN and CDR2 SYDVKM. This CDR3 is CASSPLQGTRNTIYF. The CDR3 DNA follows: TGTGCCAGCAGTCCCCTACAGGGAACGAGAAACACCATATATTTT.

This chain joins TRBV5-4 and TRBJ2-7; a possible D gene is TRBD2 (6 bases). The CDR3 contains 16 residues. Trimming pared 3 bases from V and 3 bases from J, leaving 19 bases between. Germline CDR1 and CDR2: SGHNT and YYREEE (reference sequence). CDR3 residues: CASSSRTTGLVYEQYF. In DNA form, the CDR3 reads TGTGCCAGCAGCTCGAGGACTACGGGCCTGGTCTACGAGCAGTACTTC. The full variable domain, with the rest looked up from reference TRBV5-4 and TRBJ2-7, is ETGVTQSPTHLIKTRGQQVTLRCSSQSGHNTVSWYQQALGQGPQFIFQYYREEENGRGNFPPRFSGLQFPNYSSELNVNALELDDSALYLCASSSRTTGLVYEQYFGPGTRLTVT.

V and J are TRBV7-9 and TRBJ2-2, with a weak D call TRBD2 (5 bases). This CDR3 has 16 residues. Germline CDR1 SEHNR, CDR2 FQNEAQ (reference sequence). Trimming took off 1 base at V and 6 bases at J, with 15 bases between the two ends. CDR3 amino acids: CASSLVGSSRAGELFF. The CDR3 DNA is TGTGCCAGCAGCTTAGTGGGGAGCTCACGCGCCGGGGAGCTGTTTTTT.